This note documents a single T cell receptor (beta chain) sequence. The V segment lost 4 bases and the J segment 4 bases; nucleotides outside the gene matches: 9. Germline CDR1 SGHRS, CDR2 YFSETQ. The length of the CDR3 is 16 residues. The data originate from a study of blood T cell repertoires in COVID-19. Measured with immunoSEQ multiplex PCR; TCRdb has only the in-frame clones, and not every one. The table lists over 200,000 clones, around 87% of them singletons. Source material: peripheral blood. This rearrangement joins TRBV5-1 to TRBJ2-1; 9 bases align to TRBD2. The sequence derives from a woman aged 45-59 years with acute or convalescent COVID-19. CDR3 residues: CASSLDLAGQYNEQFF. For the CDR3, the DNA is TGCGCCAGCAGCCTCGACCTAGCGGGGCAATACAATGAGCAGTTCTTC.